The 20 T cell receptor beta chains in this list originate from one sample, sequenced in a study of blood T cell repertoires in COVID-19. Here immunoSEQ multiplex PCR was the method, and the copy in TCRdb shows in-frame clones only, minus some. Of roughly 40,000 clones in the sample, 89% were seen once. Sequencing was carried out using peripheral blood. The receptors originated from a human donor in a cohort sampled during active COVID-19.

The chain is built from TRBV7-9 and TRBJ2-7, with 9 bases aligning to TRBD2. The CDR3 covers 16 residues. The germline V gene encodes CDR1 SEHNR and CDR2 FQNEAQ (reference sequence). Trimming took 2 bases from V and 2 from J; bases not matched to a gene: 7. This chain's CDR3 is CASSLTGGRGTYEQYF. In DNA form, the CDR3 reads TGTGCCAGCAGCTTAACGGGCGGGAGGGGGACCTACGAGCAGTACTTC.

The V call is TRBV6-6, the J call TRBJ1-2; 7 bases align to TRBD1. Trimming removed 2 bases from V and 8 bases from J; junction bases left unmatched: 11. Germline CDR1 MNHNY, CDR2 SVGAGI (reference sequence). This CDR3 has 15 amino acids. The CDR3 is CASSYGRQGQRGYTF. The CDR3 nucleotides read TGTGCCAGCAGTTACGGTAGACAGGGACAGAGAGGCTACACCTTC.

The V call is TRBV6-5, the J call TRBJ2-7; TRBD1 might be the D (6 bases). CDR1 is MNHEY and CDR2 is SVGAGI in the germline V gene. Deletions cut 7 bases from V and 4 bases from J, with 14 bases between. The CDR3 totals 13 residues. CDR3: CASNTGPGYEQYF. The CDR3 region has the DNA TGTGCCAGCAACACAGGGCCAGGTTACGAGCAGTACTTC.

V and J are TRBV12-3 or TRBV12-4 and TRBJ2-1; TRBD2 might be the D (5 bases). V lost 2 bases to trimming and J lost 14 bases, with 13 bases between them. This CDR3 is built from 12 residues. CDR3 coding DNA: TGTGCCAGCAGTTTAAAGTTTACGAGGGAGTTCTTC. Amino acid sequence: CASSLKFTREFF.

This chain joins TRBV6-5 and TRBJ2-7, with 7 nucleotides matching TRBD1. Germline lookup yields CDR1 MNHEY and CDR2 SVGAGI. The ends lost 4 bases at V and 3 bases at J; junction bases unmatched: 6. There are 14 residues in the CDR3. CDR3 DNA: TGTGCCAGCAGTTCGACAGGGCTAAACTACGAGCAGTACTTC. Translated: CASSSTGLNYEQYF.

This rearrangement joins TRBV3-1 (or the pseudogene TRBV3-2) to TRBJ1-5; unclear D gene. Trimming took off 0 bases at V and 2 bases at J, with 11 bases between the two ends. This CDR3 is 16 amino acids long. Germline CDR1 and CDR2: LGHDT and YNNKEL (reference sequence). Here the CDR3 reads CASSQERLRGNQPQHF. The CDR3 DNA reads TGTGCCAGCAGCCAAGAACGACTGCGTGGCAATCAGCCCCAGCATTTT.

The gene calls are TRBV5-1 and TRBJ2-1; 8 nucleotides align to TRBD2. The CDR3 totals 15 residues. V was clipped by 2 bases and J by 10 bases; unmatched bases: 11. Germline CDR1 reads SGHRS; CDR2 reads YFSETQ. Here the CDR3 DNA reads TGCGCCAGCAGCTTCTCGGGAGGGCTCGTGGGGGAGCAGTTCTTC. Translated, it gives CASSFSGGLVGEQFF.

CDR3 coding DNA: TGTGCCAGCAGCGTAGCTCCGGGACACCTGAACACTGAAGCTTTCTTT. Its protein product is CASSVAPGHLNTEAFF. The genes are TRBV9 and TRBJ1-1, with D tentatively TRBD1 (6 bases). Germline CDR1 is SGDLS and CDR2 is YYNGEE. V lost 0 bases and J 0 bases, leaving 12 bases between the germline ends. This CDR3 has 16 amino acids.

The V gene is TRBV19, the J gene TRBJ1-5; unclear D gene. Trimming removed 3 bases from V and 5 bases from J, with 11 bases in between. The CDR3 extends over 14 amino acids. The germline V gene has CDR1 LNHDA and CDR2 SQIVND (reference sequence). Here the CDR3 reads CASSIYSPHQPQHF. The CDR3 nucleotides are TGTGCCAGTAGTATTTACAGCCCTCATCAGCCCCAGCATTTT. Complete variable domain (other parts from reference TRBV19 and TRBJ1-5): DGGITQSPKYLFRKEGQNVTLSCEQNLNHDAMYWYRQDPGQGLRLIYYSQIVNDFQKGDIAEGYSVSREKKESFPLTVTSAQKNPTAFYLCASSIYSPHQPQHFGDGTRLSIL.

This rearrangement joins TRBV27 to TRBJ2-3, with D tentatively TRBD1 (6 bases). Germline-derived CDR1 and CDR2 are MNHEY and SMNVEV (reference sequence). The CDR3 extends over 12 amino acids. Trimming pared 2 bases from V and 10 bases from J, leaving 10 bases between. CDR3 in amino acids: CASSLLPGAQYF. The DNA of the CDR3 is TGTGCCAGCAGTTTACTCCCAGGGGCGCAGTATTTT.

The chain is built from TRBV12-5 and TRBJ2-1; 7 bases line up with TRBD1. V lost 3 bases to trimming and J lost 2 bases; unmatched junction nucleotides: 4. CDR1 LGHNT and CDR2 FRNRAP come from the germline V gene. This CDR3 has 15 residues. CDR3 loop: CASGLGQGAYNEQFF. DNA for the CDR3: TGTGCTAGTGGTTTAGGGCAGGGGGCCTACAATGAGCAGTTCTTC. Based on the CDR3 plus reference TRBV12-5 and TRBJ2-1, the full variable domain is DARVTQTPRHKVTEMGQEVTMRCQPILGHNTVFWYRQTMMQGLELLAYFRNRAPLDDSGMPKDRFSAEMPDATLATLKIQPSEPRDSAVYFCASGLGQGAYNEQFFGPGTRLTVL.

The rearrangement links TRBV7-9 to TRBJ2-1; 9 bases map to TRBD2. V was clipped by 1 base and J by 3 bases; unmatched bases: 4. The germline V gene encodes CDR1 SEHNR and CDR2 FQNEAQ (reference sequence). The CDR3 is made up of 16 amino acids. The CDR3 coding sequence is TGTGCCAGCAGCTTAGGTGGCGGGAGGGTCTACAATGAGCAGTTCTTC. It yields the protein CASSLGGGRVYNEQFF.

V gene TRBV20-1 combines with J gene TRBJ1-2, with TRBD1 as a possible D gene (5 bases). This CDR3 is 16 amino acids long. The germline gives CDR1 DFQATT, CDR2 SNEGSKA (reference sequence). V was trimmed by 3 bases and J by 4 bases, leaving 21 bases between them. The CDR3 region is CSASHPLSTESYGYTF. CDR3 DNA sequence: TGCAGTGCTAGTCACCCCCTGTCGACAGAAAGCTATGGCTACACCTTC.

V gene TRBV28 combines with J gene TRBJ2-7; 7 nucleotides match TRBD1. V lost 6 bases to trimming and J lost 2 bases; unmatched junction nucleotides: 7. CDR1 is MDHEN and CDR2 is SYDVKM in the germline V gene. The CDR3 extends over 14 amino acids. The CDR3 region is CASSDSGTAYEQYF. The CDR3 coding sequence is TGTGCCAGCAGCGACTCCGGGACAGCCTACGAGCAGTACTTC.

In its sample, this clone was seen once. This chain links TRBV2 with TRBJ1-2; possibly TRBD1 for D (5 bases). The CDR3 is 12 amino acids. V lost 3 bases to trimming and J lost 6 bases, with 8 bases between them. Germline V lookup: CDR1 SNHLY, CDR2 FYNNEI. The CDR3 sequence is CASSDQGHGYTF. The CDR3 DNA follows: TGTGCCAGCAGTGACCAGGGTCATGGCTACACCTTC.

The chain has TRBV18 and TRBJ2-7; 8 bases align to TRBD2. V was pared by 2 bases and J by 0 bases, with 6 bases of the junction left unmatched. Germline V gene data show CDR1 as KGHSH and CDR2 as LQKENI. The CDR3 is made up of 16 amino acids. The CDR3 DNA reads TGTGCCAGCTCACCAGGCCTAGCGGGCCACTCCTACGAGCAGTACTTC. Its protein is CASSPGLAGHSYEQYF.

The rearrangement links TRBV30 to TRBJ2-3, with 11 bases lining up with TRBD2. V shed 2 bases, J shed 5 bases, and the junction held 12 bases outside the gene matches. The CDR3 consists of 17 residues. Germline assignment: CDR1 GTSNPN and CDR2 SVGIG (reference sequence). CDR3 nucleotide sequence: TGTGCCTGGAGTCTTCCACTAGCGGGAGTCGCGGGAGATACGCAGTATTTT. Translation gives CAWSLPLAGVAGDTQYF. Variable domain in full (rest from reference TRBV30 and TRBJ2-3): SQTIHQWPATLVQPVGSPLSLECTVEGTSNPNLYWYRQAAGRGLQLLFYSVGIGQISSEVPQNLSASRPQDRQFILSSKKLLLSDSGFYLCAWSLPLAGVAGDTQYFGPGTRLTVL.

This chain joins TRBV6-6 and TRBJ2-3; 8 positions match TRBD1. This CDR3 is built from 14 residues. Germline V CDR1 and CDR2: MNHNY, SVGAGI (reference sequence). Germline trimming cut 6 bases from V and 4 bases from J; bases unmatched to any gene: 6. This chain's CDR3 is CASSPDRVADTQYF. CDR3 sequence (DNA): TGTGCCAGCAGCCCGGACAGGGTGGCAGATACGCAGTATTTT.

CDR3 nucleotide sequence: TGTGCCAGCAGTTCCACAGGGGGTAGCAATCAGCCCCAGCATTTT. The encoded protein is CASSSTGGSNQPQHF. The chain couples TRBV6-6 to TRBJ1-5; 8 bases map to TRBD1. Germline-derived CDR1 and CDR2 are MNHNY and SVGAGI (reference sequence). Trimming removed 4 bases from V and 0 bases from J; junction bases left unmatched: 2. CDR3 length: 15 amino acids.

The chain uses TRBV27 and TRBJ2-7; 9 bases fit TRBD1. This CDR3 contains 15 residues. CDR1 MNHEY and CDR2 SMNVEV come from the germline V gene (reference sequence). With V trimmed by 6 bases and J by 0 bases, 6 bases remained unmatched. For the CDR3, the DNA is TGTGCCAGCAGCCCTGGGGGACAGGGCTCCTACGAGCAGTACTTC. It translates to CASSPGGQGSYEQYF.